The rows below give T cell receptor beta chains drawn from one sample of a study of blood T cell repertoires in COVID-19. Here immunoSEQ multiplex PCR was the method, and the copy in TCRdb shows in-frame clones only, minus some. Of tens of thousands of clones in the sample, around three quarters were seen once. Sequenced: peripheral blood. These receptors came from a man at least 80 years old with acute or convalescent COVID-19. Both conserved end residues are part of each CDR3. A D gene is named only where the DNA matches it firmly. A row's size may be missing; if present it is once, few, many or a size class.

CASSLTVSSYNEQFF	TGCGCCAGCAGCTTGACGGTGAGCTCCTACAATGAGCAGTTCTTC	TRBJ2-1	.	TRBV5-1	.
CASSGGKYEREYF	TGTGCCAGCAGCGGGGGGAAGTATGAGCGGGAGTACTTC	TRBJ2-5	.	TRBV4-2	.
CASSFSGTRGGELFF	TGTGCCAGCAGCTTTTCCGGGACTAGGGGCGGGGAGCTGTTTTTT	TRBJ2-2	TRBD2	TRBV5-8	.
CAISEGGSKETQYF	TGTGCCATCAGTGAGGGCGGGAGTAAAGAGACCCAGTACTTC	TRBJ2-5	TRBD2	TRBV10-3	.
CASSPRKGQSTEAFF	TGTGCCAGCAGTCCTCGTAAGGGACAGAGCACTGAAGCTTTCTTT	TRBJ1-1	TRBD1	TRBV28	few
CASSIGRRLNTEAFF	TGTGCCAGTAGTATCGGTCGTCGGTTGAACACTGAAGCTTTCTTT	TRBJ1-1	.	TRBV19	.
CASGSPNTDTQYF	TGTGCCAGCGGCTCTCCAAACACAGATACGCAGTATTTT	TRBJ2-3	.	TRBV6-5	.
CAWSEQINQPQHF	TGTGCCTGGAGTGAACAGATCAATCAGCCCCAGCATTTT	TRBJ1-5	.	TRBV30	.
CASSPTLGSEKLFF	TGTGCCAGCAGCCCGACCCTGGGGAGTGAAAAACTGTTTTTT	TRBJ1-4	.	TRBV9	.
CASSGSDRGRNEQFF	TGTGCCAGCAGCGGGTCCGACAGGGGGCGGAATGAGCAGTTCTTC	TRBJ2-1	TRBD1	TRBV7-8	.
CASSLIFLDRDEQYF	TGTGCCAGCAGTTTAATCTTCTTAGACAGGGACGAGCAGTACTTC	TRBJ2-7	TRBD1	TRBV28	few
CAISSTSTSGGSYNEQFF	TGTGCCATCAGTTCTACGTCGACTAGCGGGGGCTCCTACAATGAGCAGTTCTTC	TRBJ2-1	TRBD2	TRBV10-3	.
CASSLRRRNTEAFF	TGTGCCAGCAGTTTAAGACGGAGGAACACTGAAGCTTTCTTT	TRBJ1-1	.	TRBV28	once
CASSLAGGNQPQHF	TGTGCCAGCAGCTTAGCAGGGGGCAATCAGCCCCAGCATTTT	TRBJ1-5	.	TRBV7-9	.
CAWGGPRETQYF	TGTGCCTGGGGGGGGCCTCGGGAGACCCAGTACTTC	TRBJ2-5	.	TRBV30	.
CASSYNQGSKLFF	TGTGCCAGCAGTTATAATCAGGGGTCAAAACTGTTTTTT	TRBJ1-4	.	TRBV6-6	.
CASRLGLGNEQFF	TGTGCCAGCAGACTAGGCCTGGGGAATGAGCAGTTCTTC	TRBJ2-1	.	TRBV6-5	.
CASSLYGTSGAYEQYF	TGTGCCAGCAGCTTATACGGGACTAGCGGAGCCTACGAGCAGTACTTC	TRBJ2-7	TRBD2	TRBV7-3	once
CASSRTGMDEQYF	TGTGCCAGCTCGCGTACAGGGATGGACGAGCAGTACTTC	TRBJ2-7	.	TRBV18	.
CASSPRISGNYNEQFF	TGCGCCAGCAGCCCCCGAATTAGCGGGAATTACAATGAGCAGTTCTTC	TRBJ2-1	TRBD2	TRBV4-1	.
CASSLRDGRRIQPQHF	TGTGCCAGCAGCTTAAGGGACGGGAGGAGAATTCAGCCCCAGCATTTT	TRBJ1-5	.	TRBV7-8	.
CASSERGNYGYTF	TGTGCCAGCAGTGAAAGGGGAAACTATGGCTACACCTTC	TRBJ1-2	.	TRBV2	.
CASRFTGSNTEAFF	TGTGCCAGTAGGTTTACAGGGTCGAACACTGAAGCTTTCTTT	TRBJ1-1	.	TRBV19	.
CASSLGHRGRNTEAFF	TGCGCCAGCAGCTTGGGGCACAGGGGGAGGAACACTGAAGCTTTCTTT	TRBJ1-1	TRBD1	TRBV5-1	.
CSVRGQGGNIQYF	TGCAGCGTAAGAGGACAGGGAGGGAACATTCAGTACTTC	TRBJ2-4	.	TRBV29-1	.
CATSRLGQDNSPLHF	TGTGCCACCAGCCGACTCGGACAGGATAATTCACCCCTCCACTTT	TRBJ1-6	TRBD1	TRBV15	.
CSASKASDEQFF	TGCAGTGCTAGTAAAGCGTCGGATGAGCAGTTCTTC	TRBJ2-1	.	TRBV20-1	.
CASSQVAGRREAFF	TGTGCCAGTAGTCAGGTCGCAGGGCGGAGAGAAGCTTTCTTT	TRBJ1-1	.	TRBV19	.
CASSTSGPANYGYTF	TGTGCCAGCAGTACCTCAGGGCCAGCTAACTATGGCTACACCTTC	TRBJ1-2	.	TRBV28	.